This TCR beta chain originates from a study of blood T cell repertoires in COVID-19 (dated by TCRdb to the early 2020s). In the study overall: Samples covering the acute and convalescent phases of COVID-19 were provided by collaborators in the United States, Italy and Spain. The prospective study material was composed of cDNA or gDNA derived from T cells, B-cell-depleted T cells, or PBMCs. The dataset comprised deeply sampled blood TCRbeta repertoires from subjects exposed to, actively infected with, or recovered from COVID-19. The repertoires were released in a freely available public database meant as a resource for research on the immune response to SARS-CoV-2. The samples were drawn from the first 160 participants of the ongoing ImmuneRACE study and from 1,200 or so subjects provided by 6 global collaborators. Nearly every sample came with metadata listing a de-identified subject ID, COVID-19 status, age in years and sex. Where available, HLA class I and class II types were obtained from metadata supplied by the sample provider rather than from assay-based typing.

From the cysteine through the phenylalanine, the CDR3 covers 15 amino acids. The sequence is cut down to CDR3 DNA, 45 bases in frame from base 1. CDR1 and CDR2 are read off the germline V gene as SGDLS and YYNGEE. V loses 8 bases at its end and J loses 6 bases; junction bases beyond the gene matches: 8. Note on this clone: What this receptor recognizes is not known. Base qualities are not provided; no much larger clone lies one nucleotide away.

TCRbeta CDR3 regions were amplified from genomic DNA by means of the immunoSEQ Assay, a bias-controlled multiplex PCR. The study's own analysis went as follows. The number of nucleated cells in each sample was estimated by amplification of reference gene primers within the assay. To quantify the absolute abundance of each unique TCRbeta CDR3 rearrangement, sequence reads were collapsed and filtered. For each sample, productive Simpson clonality was calculated by taking the square root of Simpson's diversity index across productive rearrangements. This immuneACCESS table, as held by TCRdb, lists in-frame sequences with V and J called but not all clones. Of the missing ones, under half trace to an unresolved V gene in checked studies; the others have no known cause. The V and J calls and clone size come from that table; D and trimming were worked out from the DNA. The sample table holds about 190,000 clones, of which about 83% were seen once. The biggest ten clones account for less than 6.5% of the sample.

Whole blood was collected in K2EDTA tubes by collaborating institutions according to the institutions' own protocols. For TCRbeta analysis, collaborators shipped samples as frozen whole blood, isolated PBMCs, or DNA extracted from either of those sample types. Study-level results and caveats: Clinical and demographic metadata were provided uncurated, with the amount varying by source and participant.

The receptor's source is a woman aged 70 to 79 with active or convalescent COVID-19. Rearrangement joined TRBV9 to TRBJ2-2; TRBD1 matches 12 bases in the middle. Sequenced sample: peripheral blood. This receptor carries the CDR3 CARTPGQGASGELFF. The sequence in DNA is TGTGCCAGAACACCGGGACAGGGGGCTTCCGGGGAGCTGTTTTTT.